This T cell receptor beta chain was found in a study of CD8+CD57+ T cells in acquired aplastic anemia. Study-wide context: The mean DNA yield obtained from sorted CD4+ and CD8+ cells came to roughly 3.4 ug. Whole-study findings and limits: About 30 CD8+ CDR3 sequences occurred in both the patients and the controls.

Genomic DNA, the template, was used for profiling of the TCR beta VDJ and CDR3. TCRdb re-analysed the reads in MiXCR, keeping a single row per CDR3 protein. There are over 150,000 distinct CDR3 sequences in the sample; around half occur only once, and roughly 3.1% lies in the top ten. Comment on this clonotype: The target antigen is unknown.

Patients chosen for sequencing had shown CD8+CD57+ cell expansion by flow cytometry. The cohort consisted entirely of patients having severe acquired aplastic anemia. V was trimmed by 2 bases and J by 0 bases, leaving 10 bases between them. The germline V gene has CDR1 SNHLY and CDR2 FYNNEI. The CDR3 sequence is 15 residues long. This clonotype originated in a human donor with aplastic anemia. The sequencing sample was made of sorted CD4+, CD8+, or CD8+CD57+ T cells (not recorded which) from PBMCs. The chain links TRBV2 to TRBJ2-5; a weak D match, TRBD2 (5 bases). CDR3 sequence reads: CASSEYQRNQETQYF. CDR3 sequence (DNA): TGTGCCAGCAGTGAATACCAGCGGAACCAAGAGACCCAGTACTTC.